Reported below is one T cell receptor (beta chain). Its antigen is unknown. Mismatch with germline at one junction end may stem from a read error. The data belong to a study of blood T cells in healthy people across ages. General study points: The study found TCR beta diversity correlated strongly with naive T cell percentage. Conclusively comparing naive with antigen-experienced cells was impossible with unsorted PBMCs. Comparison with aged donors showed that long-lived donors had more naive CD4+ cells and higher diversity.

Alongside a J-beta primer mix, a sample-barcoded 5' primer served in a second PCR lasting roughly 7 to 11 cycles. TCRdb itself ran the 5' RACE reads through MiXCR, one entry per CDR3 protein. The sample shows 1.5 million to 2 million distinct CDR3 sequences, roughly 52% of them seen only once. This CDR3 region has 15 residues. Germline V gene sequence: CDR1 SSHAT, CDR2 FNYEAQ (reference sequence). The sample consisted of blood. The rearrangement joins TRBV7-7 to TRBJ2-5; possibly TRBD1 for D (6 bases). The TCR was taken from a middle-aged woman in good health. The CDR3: CASSRTLDSQETQYF. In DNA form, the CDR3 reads TGTGCTAGCAGTAGGACCTTGGACAGTCAAGAGACCCAGTACTTC. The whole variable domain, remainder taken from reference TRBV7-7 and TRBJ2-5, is GAGVSQSPRYKVTKRGQDVTLRCDPISSHATLYWYQQALGQGPEFLTYFNYEAQPDKSGLPSDRFSAERPEGSISTLTIQRTEQRDSAMYRCASSRTLDSQETQYFGPGTRLLVL.